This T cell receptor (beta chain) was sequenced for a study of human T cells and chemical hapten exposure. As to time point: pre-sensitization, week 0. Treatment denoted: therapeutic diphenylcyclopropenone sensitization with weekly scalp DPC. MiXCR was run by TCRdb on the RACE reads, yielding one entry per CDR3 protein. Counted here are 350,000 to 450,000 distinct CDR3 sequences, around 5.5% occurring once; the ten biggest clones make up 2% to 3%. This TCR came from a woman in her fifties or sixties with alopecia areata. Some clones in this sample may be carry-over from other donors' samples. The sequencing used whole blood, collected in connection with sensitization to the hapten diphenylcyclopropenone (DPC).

The DNA for the CDR3 is TGCAGTGCTAGAGGGGGGCCGATCCCCCACACTGAAGCTTTCTTT. Amino acids: CSARGGPIPHTEAFF. The genes are TRBV20-1 and TRBJ1-1; possible D gene TRBD1, 6 bases. Germline assignment: CDR1 DFQATT and CDR2 SNEGSKA (reference sequence). The CDR3 runs to 15 residues. The V end lost 1 base, the J end lost 3 bases, and 15 bases lay between the germline ends.